A selection of T cell receptor beta chains follows, all from one sample in a study of blood T cell repertoires in COVID-19. Sequencing was performed with immunoSEQ multiplex PCR; in TCRdb, only in-frame clones are kept and a portion is missing. The sample records about 250,000 clones, 70% to 90% being singletons. Sequenced material: peripheral blood. Receptors originate from a woman in her 30s with acute or convalescent COVID-19. The CDR3 runs from the conserved cysteine through the conserved F or W. D genes are given only for firm matches. Size values are once, few and many counts, or a class for expanded clones, and some rows have none.

>TRBV27|TRBJ2-2|-|TRBD1
CASSSDRQGATGELFF
TGTGCCAGCAGTTCAGATCGACAGGGGGCCACCGGGGAGCTGTTTTTT
>TRBV10-3|TRBJ2-3|-|TRBD2
CAISELAGVQEGTQYF
TGTGCCATCAGTGAATTAGCGGGGGTTCAAGAGGGTACGCAGTATTTT
>TRBV4-1|TRBJ2-7|-|TRBD2
CASSQDRVAGDRVQYF
TGCGCCAGCAGCCAAGATAGGGTAGCGGGAGATCGAGTGCAGTACTTC
>TRBV27|TRBJ2-7|once|-
CASSPSSAKSYEQYF
TGTGCCAGCAGTCCTTCTAGCGCGAAATCCTACGAGCAGTACTTC
>TRBV27|TRBJ1-5|once|-
CASNPIGSSQHF
TGTGCCAGCAACCCAATAGGGAGCTCCCAGCATTTT
>TRBV9|TRBJ2-3|once|TRBD2
CASSLGTSGTDTQYF
TGTGCCAGCAGCCTAGGGACTAGCGGCACAGATACGCAGTATTTT
>TRBV14|TRBJ2-3|-|-
CASSPGSRTTTDTQYF
TGTGCCAGCAGCCCCGGCTCGCGGACAACCACAGATACGCAGTATTTT
>TRBV19|TRBJ2-1|-|TRBD2
CASSSGRIAGGNEQFF
TGTGCCAGTAGTTCCGGTCGAATAGCGGGAGGAAATGAGCAGTTCTTC
>TRBV5-1|TRBJ2-5|-|TRBD2
CASMRSGGLPPHQETQYF
TGCGCCAGCATGAGAAGCGGGGGTCTCCCGCCCCACCAAGAGACCCAGTACTTC
>TRBV15|TRBJ1-5|-|-
CATSSSRDQPQHF
TGTGCCACCAGCAGTTCCAGGGATCAGCCCCAGCATTTT
>TRBV30|TRBJ1-5|-|-
CAWSVGRVEPQHF
TGTGCCTGGAGTGTCGGCAGGGTGGAGCCCCAGCATTTT
>TRBV13|TRBJ2-1|-|TRBD1
CASSLVGQGAGEQFF
TGTGCCAGCAGCTTAGTTGGTCAGGGGGCGGGTGAGCAGTTCTTC
>TRBV6-1|TRBJ2-7|-|-
CASSEPLGRVDVLTYEQYF
TGTGCCAGCAGTGAACCCCTGGGCAGGGTTGACGTTCTAACCTACGAGCAGTACTTC
>TRBV7-9|TRBJ2-1|-|-
CASSTGTPFNEQFF
TGTGCCAGCAGCACCGGGACACCCTTCAATGAGCAGTTCTTC
>TRBV7-3|TRBJ2-1|-|TRBD2
CASSLTEESGTFF
TGTGCCAGCAGCTTAACGGAGGAAAGCGGGACGTTCTTC
>TRBV4-3|TRBJ2-7|-|-
CASSQDRVGYEQYF
TGCGCCAGCAGCCAAGACAGGGTCGGCTACGAGCAGTACTTC
>TRBV6-5|TRBJ1-1|once|-
CASSYGGVATEAFF
TGTGCCAGCAGTTACGGGGGGGTGGCCACTGAAGCTTTCTTT
>TRBV18|TRBJ1-2|-|TRBD1
CASSGDRDARGGYTF
TGTGCCAGCTCAGGCGACAGGGATGCTCGCGGGGGCTACACCTTC
>TRBV6-4|TRBJ1-4|-|TRBD1
CASSDSRDRGMFSEKLFF
TGTGCCAGCAGTGACTCCCGGGACAGGGGGATGTTTAGTGAAAAACTGTTTTTT
>TRBV10-3|TRBJ1-3|once|TRBD1
CAISDPPRQGSGNTIYF
TGTGCCATCAGTGACCCCCCTCGACAGGGTTCAGGAAACACCATATATTTT
>TRBV28|TRBJ1-1|once|TRBD1
CASRRTGGGSTEAFF
TGTGCCAGCAGGCGGACAGGGGGTGGGAGCACTGAAGCTTTCTTT
>TRBV7-9|TRBJ2-7|few|-
CASSFSQPGNEQYF
TGTGCCAGCAGCTTTTCCCAGCCAGGGAACGAGCAGTACTTC
>TRBV30|TRBJ2-7|-|TRBD2
CAWSEFASGPTYEQYF
TGTGCCTGGAGTGAATTTGCTAGCGGCCCCACCTACGAGCAGTACTTC
>TRBV20-1|TRBJ1-5|-|TRBD1
CSAGGGQPQHF
TGCAGTGCAGGGGGCGGCCAGCCCCAGCATTTT
>TRBV19|TRBJ1-4|-|-
CASTSAGEKLFF
-
>TRBV11-2|TRBJ1-6|-|TRBD1
CASSLEGQGASSSYNSPLHF
TGTGCCAGCAGCTTAGAGGGACAGGGGGCCTCGAGCTCCTATAATTCACCCCTCCACTTT
>TRBV6-5|TRBJ1-5|-|-
CASSPGHHNQPQHF
TGTGCCAGCAGCCCGGGACACCACAATCAGCCCCAGCATTTT
>TRBV19|TRBJ2-5|-|-
CASSMVWGRGETQYF
TGTGCCAGTAGTATGGTTTGGGGGCGCGGGGAGACCCAGTACTTC
>TRBV7-2|TRBJ1-6|-|-
CASSLVQGSGSYNSPLHF
TGTGCCAGCAGCTTAGTACAGGGTAGTGGCTCCTATAATTCACCCCTCCACTTT
>TRBV6-5|TRBJ2-5|-|-
CASSYFGTQYF
TGTGCCAGCAGTTACTTCGGGACCCAGTACTTC
>TRBV20-1|TRBJ1-2|-|-
CSATDSAGYTF
TGCAGTGCTACGGACAGTGCTGGCTACACCTTC
>TRBV19|TRBJ1-4|-|-
CASSIDPRKEEKLFF
TGTGCCAGTAGTATAGATCCGAGGAAAGAAGAAAAACTGTTTTTT
>TRBV27|TRBJ2-1|-|TRBD2
CASSLREGPYNEQFF
TGTGCCAGCAGTTTGCGGGAGGGCCCCTACAATGAGCAGTTCTTC
>TRBV12-5|TRBJ1-6|-|TRBD1
CASGLEDRVGSPLHF
TGTGCTAGTGGTTTGGAAGACAGGGTCGGGTCACCCCTCCACTTT
>TRBV10-1|TRBJ1-6|-|TRBD1
CASSETTGVDSPLHF
TGCGCCAGCAGTGAGACGACAGGGGTGGATTCACCCCTCCACTTT
>TRBV7-8|TRBJ2-1|-|-
CASSLGETLGSSYNEQFF
TGTGCCAGCAGCTTAGGGGAGACCTTAGGGAGCTCCTACAATGAGCAGTTCTTC
>TRBV15|TRBJ1-5|-|-
CATSRDHQGGDNQPQHF
TGTGCCACCAGCAGAGATCATCAGGGTGGCGACAATCAGCCCCAGCATTTT
>TRBV9|TRBJ2-7|once|TRBD2
CASSAHSGTSGYEQYF
TGTGCCAGCAGCGCCCATTCCGGGACTAGCGGCTACGAGCAGTACTTC
>TRBV7-2|TRBJ2-4|-|-
CASSSRGLLDGKNIQYF
TGTGCCAGCAGCTCAAGAGGGCTTCTGGATGGCAAAAACATTCAGTACTTC
>TRBV19|TRBJ1-4|-|-
CASSILGDEKLFF
TGTGCCAGTAGTATCCTGGGAGATGAAAAACTGTTTTTT
>TRBV7-2|TRBJ2-7|-|-
CASSPRRLYEQYF
TGTGCCAGCAGCCCCCGGAGGCTCTACGAGCAGTACTTC
>TRBV19|TRBJ2-4|-|-
CASSKLGDTKNIQYF
TGTGCCAGTAGTAAGCTAGGGGATACCAAAAACATTCAGTACTTC
>TRBV7-9|TRBJ2-7|-|-
CASSLSGTRSYEQYF
TGTGCCAGCAGCTTATCCGGGACTCGCTCCTACGAGCAGTACTTC
>TRBV7-2|TRBJ2-7|-|-
CASRQGVSYEQYF
TGTGCCAGCAGACAGGGTGTCTCCTACGAGCAGTACTTC
>TRBV7-3|TRBJ2-2|-|TRBD1
CASSLQGASTGELFF
TGTGCCAGCAGCTTGCAGGGGGCTAGCACCGGGGAGCTGTTTTTT
>TRBV2|TRBJ2-5|-|TRBD2
CASSSGGSQETQYF
TGTGCCAGCAGTAGCGGGGGAAGCCAAGAGACCCAGTACTTC
>TRBV19|TRBJ2-1|-|TRBD2
CASSGGRGVEQFF
TGTGCCAGTTCGGGCGGGAGGGGCGTTGAGCAGTTCTTC
>TRBV10-3|TRBJ2-7|once|-
CAISGRGAGREQYF
TGTGCCATCAGTGGCAGGGGGGCCGGGCGGGAGCAGTACTTC
>TRBV14|TRBJ1-6|-|-
CASSLWGDSPLHF
TGTGCCAGCAGTCTCTGGGGGGATTCACCCCTCCACTTT
>TRBV12-3/TRBV12-4|TRBJ2-1|-|TRBD2
CASSFGLVEFF
TGTGCCAGCAGTTTCGGACTAGTCGAGTTCTTC
>TRBV3-1/TRBV3-2|TRBJ2-7|-|TRBD1
CASSRGGQGYEQYF
TGTGCCAGCAGCCGGGGGGGACAGGGCTACGAGCAGTACTTC
>TRBV2|TRBJ1-3|-|TRBD1
CASSEIGTASGNTIYF
TGTGCCAGCAGTGAAATCGGGACAGCCTCTGGAAACACCATATATTTT
>TRBV6-2/TRBV6-3|TRBJ2-1|-|-
CASSYSVLINEQFF
TGTGCCAGCAGTTACTCGGTCCTAATCAATGAGCAGTTCTTC
>TRBV12-5|TRBJ2-1|-|TRBD2
CASGSRLAGVSYNEQFF
TGTGCTAGTGGCTCACGTTTAGCGGGAGTATCCTACAATGAGCAGTTCTTC
>TRBV6-6|TRBJ2-7|-|TRBD2
CASSSGLAGGDNEQYF
TGTGCCAGCAGCTCGGGACTAGCGGGAGGCGACAACGAGCAGTACTTC
>TRBV10-2|TRBJ2-1|once|TRBD2
CASSERGTSINEQFF
TGCGCCAGCAGTGAGAGAGGGACTAGCATTAATGAGCAGTTCTTC
>TRBV10-2|TRBJ2-1|-|TRBD2
CASLSGSAKNEQFF
TGCGCCAGCCTTAGCGGGAGTGCGAAGAATGAGCAGTTCTTC
>TRBV7-8|TRBJ1-6|-|TRBD1
CASSLMWDRGTYNSPLHF
TGTGCCAGCAGCTTAATGTGGGACAGGGGGACGTATAATTCACCCCTCCACTTT
>TRBV6-2/TRBV6-3|TRBJ1-5|-|TRBD1
CASSYLLGTGINQPQHF
TGTGCCAGCAGTTACCTCCTCGGGACAGGCATCAATCAGCCCCAGCATTTT
>TRBV12-3/TRBV12-4|TRBJ1-1|-|-
CASSWGDLAFF
TGTGCCAGCAGCTGGGGAGATTTAGCTTTCTTT